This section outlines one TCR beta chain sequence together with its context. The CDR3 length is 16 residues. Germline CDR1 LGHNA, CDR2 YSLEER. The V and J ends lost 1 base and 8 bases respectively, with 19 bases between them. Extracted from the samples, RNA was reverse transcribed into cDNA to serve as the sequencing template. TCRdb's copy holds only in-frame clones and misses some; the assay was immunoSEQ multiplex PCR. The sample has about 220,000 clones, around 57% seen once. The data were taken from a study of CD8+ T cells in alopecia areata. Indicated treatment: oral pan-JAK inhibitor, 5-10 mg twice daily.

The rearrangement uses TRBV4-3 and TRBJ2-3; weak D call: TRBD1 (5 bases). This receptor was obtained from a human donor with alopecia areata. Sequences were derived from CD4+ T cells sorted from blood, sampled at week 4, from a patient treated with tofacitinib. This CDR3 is CASSQAAGLPTSTQYF. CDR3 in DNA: TGCGCCAGCAGCCAAGCGGCAGGGCTCCCCACAAGTACGCAGTATTTT.